Listed below are T cell receptor beta chains from one sample, sequenced in a study of shared clonotypes between healthy human individuals. Generated by immunoSEQ multiplex PCR, the TCRdb table keeps only in-frame clones and is missing some. The data show 2.3 million or so clones, approximately 93% seen once. The sample taken for sequencing was naive CD4+ T cells from PBMCs. These receptors originate from a man aged 18 to 29 in good health. Some clones in this sample may be carry-over from other donors' samples. CDR3s leave out the opening cysteine and the closing phenylalanine or tryptophan. Expanded clones get a size class; other rows say once, few or many, or leave the size out.

cdr3_length j_call clone_size v_call cdr3_aa
13 TRBJ2-3 - TRBV5-1 ASRWGAQGGNTQY
13 TRBJ2-7 - TRBV5-1 ASRSGQGGTYEQY
14 TRBJ2-1 - TRBV15 ATSRATPSRYNEQF
13 TRBJ2-7 - TRBV4-1 ASSQLTGPYGEQY
13 TRBJ2-1 - TRBV7-1 ASSLSRTGFNEQF
14 TRBJ2-2 - TRBV28 ATSRGRARPTGELF
13 TRBJ2-5 - TRBV4-2 ASSQDRLAHETQY
13 TRBJ1-2 - TRBV5-1 ASSKGQGSGYGYT
11 TRBJ2-2 - TRBV10-1 ARGQANTGELF
12 TRBJ1-5 - TRBV30 AWSQTSSNQPQH
12 TRBJ1-1 - TRBV5-4 ASSKQSGNTEAF
13 TRBJ2-7 - TRBV5-1 ASSPITGSGYEQY
15 TRBJ1-5 - TRBV6-1 ASSALLTGHNNQPQH
16 TRBJ1-4 - TRBV15 ATSRGFLAGGFGEKLF
13 TRBJ1-5 - TRBV4-3 ASSQDYGVNQPQH
12 TRBJ2-6 - TRBV5-1 ASRTVSGANVLT
13 TRBJ1-5 - TRBV27 ASPTGTGFYQPQH
14 TRBJ1-1 - TRBV25-1 ASSEYGGGLNTEAF
17 TRBJ1-2 - TRBV19 ASSIVTGAAAGHNYGYT
16 TRBJ2-2 - TRBV28 ASLPKLVQGSFTGELF
11 TRBJ2-7 - TRBV2 ASSVQGTNEQY
12 TRBJ1-1 few TRBV7-3 ASSSGPVVTEAF
11 TRBJ2-5 - TRBV6-1 ASSTEEQGDQY
13 TRBJ2-7 - TRBV28 ASTLTDATTYEQY
9 TRBJ1-1 - TRBV10-3 ASSRDTEAF
11 TRBJ1-5 - TRBV28 ASILRGNQPQH